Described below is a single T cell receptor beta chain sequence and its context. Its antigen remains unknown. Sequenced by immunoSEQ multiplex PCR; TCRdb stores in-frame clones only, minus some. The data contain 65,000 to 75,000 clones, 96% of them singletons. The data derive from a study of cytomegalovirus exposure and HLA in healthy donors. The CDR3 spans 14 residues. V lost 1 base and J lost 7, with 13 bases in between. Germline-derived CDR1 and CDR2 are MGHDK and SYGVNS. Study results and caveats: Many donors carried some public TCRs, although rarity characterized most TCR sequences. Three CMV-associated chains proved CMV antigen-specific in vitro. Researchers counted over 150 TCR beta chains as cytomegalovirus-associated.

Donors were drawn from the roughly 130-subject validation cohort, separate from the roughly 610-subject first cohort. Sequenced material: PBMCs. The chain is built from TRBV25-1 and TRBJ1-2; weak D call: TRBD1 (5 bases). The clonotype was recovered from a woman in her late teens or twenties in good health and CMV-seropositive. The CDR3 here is CASSELGRESGYTF. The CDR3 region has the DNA TGTGCCAGCAGTGAATTGGGGCGGGAAAGTGGCTACACCTTC.